The T cell receptor (beta chain) described here comes from a study of T cell responses to AZD1222 COVID-19 vaccine. CDR3 length: 13 amino acids. The V gene's germline CDR1 is SQVTM and CDR2 ANQGSEA. V was pared by 7 bases and J by 3 bases, with 7 bases of the junction left unmatched. The table came from immunoSEQ multiplex PCR; TCRdb's copy has only in-frame clones and leaves some out. Of some 200,000 clones listed, approximately 94% are singletons. The sample in question was peripheral blood, obtained 28 days after the second dose of the MenACWY control vaccine. The chain employs TRBV29-1 and TRBJ1-2, with 8 bases identical to TRBD1. The source of this sequence is an adult who received the MenACWY meningococcal vaccine as a control. The CDR3 DNA sequence: TGCAGCGCGATGACAGGGGCGGACTATGGCTACACCTTC. This gives the protein CSAMTGADYGYTF.